The 26 T cell receptor beta chains in this list originate from one sample, sequenced in a study of radiation and T cells in renal cell carcinoma. The assay was immunoSEQ multiplex PCR, and TCRdb's table has in-frame clones only and misses some. The table shows approximately 90,000 clones, with 85% occurring only once. Time point in this sample: blood 4 weeks post-SBRT, at nephrectomy. Treatment in this sample: 15 Gy SBRT to primary tumor, nephrectomy 4 weeks later. The source was blood, collected from a patient whose treatment included radiotherapy and nephrectomy. The receptors stem from a man between 50 and 59 years old with renal cell carcinoma.

This rearrangement joins TRBV6-5 to TRBJ2-7; 8 bases are shared with TRBD2. Germline V gives CDR1 MNHEY, CDR2 SVGAGI. V lost 7 bases to trimming and J lost 5 bases; unmatched junction nucleotides: 10. The CDR3 covers 14 residues. In nucleotides, the CDR3 is TGTGCCAGCAAGCCGGGACTAGTCTCACACGAGCAGTACTTC. This sequence encodes CASKPGLVSHEQYF.

The gene calls are TRBV19 and TRBJ2-3, with a tentative D call TRBD2 (6 bases). The V gene's germline CDR1 is LNHDA and CDR2 SQIVND (reference sequence). This CDR3 contains 14 residues. V was trimmed by 7 bases and J by 2 bases, leaving 13 bases between them. The CDR3: CASKEVGLTDTQYF. CDR3 sequence (DNA): TGTGCCAGTAAGGAGGTGGGACTCACAGATACGCAGTATTTT.

The chain carries TRBV9 and TRBJ2-3; the match to TRBD1 covers 7 bases. The trim removed 4 bases at V and 2 bases at J, leaving 7 bases unmatched. CDR3 size: 15 residues. The germline V gene has CDR1 SGDLS and CDR2 YYNGEE. The DNA for the CDR3 is TGTGCCAGCAGCTTCCGGGACAGCTTCACAGATACGCAGTATTTT. Its translation is CASSFRDSFTDTQYF.

Only a few counts were recorded for this clone. The chain has TRBV10-3 and TRBJ1-5; D is unresolved. Trimming pared 3 bases from V and 4 bases from J, leaving 4 bases between. CDR1 is ENHRY, CDR2 SYGVKD, per germline. CDR3 size: 12 residues. The CDR3 sequence: CAISEGNQPQHF. The CDR3 nucleotides read TGTGCCATCAGTGAAGGTAATCAGCCCCAGCATTTT.

CDR3 bases: TGTGCCAGCAGCTTAGCTGCCCCCATGAACACTGAAGCTTTCTTT. This encodes CASSLAAPMNTEAFF. This chain uses TRBV7-2 with TRBJ1-1; no definite D call. CDR3 size: 15 residues. The V and J ends lost 0 bases and 0 bases respectively, with 8 bases between them. Germline CDR1 SGHTA, CDR2 FQGNSA.

This clone has a single count. The rearrangement joins TRBV28 to TRBJ1-5; D is perhaps TRBD1 (5 bases). Trimming left V 4 bases short and J 4 bases short, with 17 bases between. In germline, CDR1 is MDHEN, CDR2 SYDVKM. The CDR3 is made up of 16 amino acids. CDR3 residues: CASSSPLDKGNQPQHF. The CDR3 nucleotides are TGTGCCAGCAGTTCCCCCCTGGACAAGGGAAATCAGCCCCAGCATTTT.

This clone was seen only once. The V gene is TRBV2, the J gene TRBJ2-3; D is unclear. Per germline, CDR1 SNHLY and CDR2 FYNNEI. V lost 8 bases and J 2 bases, leaving 8 bases between the germline ends. The CDR3 has 12 amino acids. This CDR3 reads CASLRTTDTQYF. CDR3 coding DNA: TGTGCCAGCTTGCGGACCACAGATACGCAGTATTTT.

The CDR3 here is CASSLGWAGGYTF. The CDR3 nucleotides read TGTGCCAGCAGCTTAGGGTGGGCCGGTGGCTACACCTTC. The chain employs TRBV5-8 and TRBJ1-2; unclear D gene. V lost 2 bases, J lost 7 bases, and 12 bases lay in between. This CDR3 has 13 residues. Per the germline V gene, CDR1 is SGHTS and CDR2 is YDEGEE.

The rearrangement uses TRBV18 and TRBJ1-6; no firm D call. Germline assignment: CDR1 KGHSH and CDR2 LQKENI. Trimming removed 6 bases from V and 4 bases from J, with 13 bases in between. This CDR3 is 15 amino acids long. The CDR3 is CASSASIDYNSPLHF. As DNA, the CDR3 is TGTGCCAGCTCTGCTTCGATTGATTATAATTCACCCCTCCACTTT.

V gene TRBV4-1 combines with J gene TRBJ2-1; D gene ambiguous. Trimming pared 4 bases from V and 4 bases from J, leaving 14 bases between. The CDR3 runs 15 residues. In germline, CDR1 is MGHRA, CDR2 YSYEKL. The CDR3: CASSRIPTRYNEQFF. CDR3 in DNA: TGCGCCAGCAGCCGTATCCCGACGAGATACAATGAGCAGTTCTTC.

The chain links TRBV4-2 to TRBJ1-1; 9 nucleotides match TRBD1. The CDR3 has 17 amino acids. Germline CDR1 and CDR2: LGHNA and YNFKEQ. After removal of 1 base from V and 1 base from J, the junction contained 7 bases not matched to a gene. The DNA for the CDR3 is TGTGCCAGCAGCCAAGGAATGACAGGGGGGAGGAACACTGAAGCTTTCTTT. Translated, it gives CASSQGMTGGRNTEAFF.

The J gene is TRBJ2-7, the V gene TRBV11-2; perhaps TRBD1 as D (6 bases). Germline loops: CDR1 SGHAT, CDR2 FQNNGV. Trimming left V 3 bases short and J 8 bases short, with 20 bases between. This CDR3 has 15 amino acids. CDR3 loop: CASSFTQGPLLKQYF. CDR3 DNA: TGTGCCAGCAGCTTCACTCAGGGGCCGCTTTTGAAGCAGTACTTC.

The V and J genes are TRBV6-5 and TRBJ2-7, with D uncertain. Trimming cost V 2 bases and J 4 bases, with 12 bases left between them. This CDR3 spans 14 amino acids. Germline V gene sequence: CDR1 MNHEY, CDR2 SVGAGI. The CDR3 region is CASSYSDIEYEQYF. The CDR3 nucleotides read TGTGCCAGCAGTTACAGCGATATCGAATACGAGCAGTACTTC.

This chain uses TRBV2 with TRBJ1-1; 7 bases agree with TRBD1. V lost 6 bases and J lost 1; bases outside the gene matches: 2. Germline CDR1 reads SNHLY; CDR2 reads FYNNEI. This CDR3 is built from 13 residues. CDR3 residues: CASSRTGNTEAFF. DNA for the CDR3: TGTGCCAGCAGCCGGACAGGGAACACTGAAGCTTTCTTT. Supplemented by reference TRBV2 and TRBJ1-1, the full variable domain reads EPEVTQTPSHQVTQMGQEVILRCVPISNHLYFYWYRQILGQKVEFLVSFYNNEISEKSEIFDDQFSVERPDGSNFTLKIRSTKLEDSAMYFCASSRTGNTEAFFGQGTRLTVV.

The genes are TRBV4-3 and TRBJ2-7; 7 positions agree with TRBD2. Trimming at V came to 0 bases and at J to 2 bases, leaving 7 bases not matched to a gene. Germline V CDR1 and CDR2: LGHNA, YSLEER. This CDR3 contains 16 residues. CDR3 protein: CASSQDLRGGTYEQYF. CDR3 nucleotides: TGCGCCAGCAGCCAAGATCTGCGCGGGGGAACCTACGAGCAGTACTTC.

V and J are TRBV7-9 and TRBJ2-1; 9 bases align to TRBD2. This CDR3 spans 19 amino acids. Trimming removed 1 base from V and 4 bases from J; junction bases left unmatched: 14. The germline CDR1 and CDR2 sequences are SEHNR and FQNEAQ (reference sequence). DNA for the CDR3: TGTGCCAGCAGCTTAGGGCTAGCGGGAACCCTTGGGAGATACAATGAGCAGTTCTTC. This gives the protein CASSLGLAGTLGRYNEQFF. The full variable domain, with the rest looked up from reference TRBV7-9 and TRBJ2-1, is DTGVSQNPRHKITKRGQNVTFRCDPISEHNRLYWYRQTLGQGPEFLTYFQNEAQLEKSRLLSDRFSAERPKGSFSTLEIQRTEQGDSAMYLCASSLGLAGTLGRYNEQFFGPGTRLTVL.

J is TRBJ1-6 and V is TRBV27, with a possible D match to TRBD1 (5 bases). The V gene lost 7 bases and the J gene lost 8 bases, with 15 bases spanning the gap. CDR3 length: 14 residues. Germline CDR1 reads MNHEY; CDR2 reads SMNVEV (reference sequence). The CDR3 sequence is CASTPGQGYSPLHF. In DNA form, the CDR3 reads TGTGCCAGCACCCCGGGGCAGGGTTATTCACCCCTCCACTTT.

This rearrangement joins TRBV6-1 to TRBJ2-5; TRBD2 matches at 7 bases. The CDR3 spans 14 residues. In germline, CDR1 is MNHNS, CDR2 SASEGT. V was clipped by 4 bases and J by 3 bases; unmatched bases: 5. CDR3 region: CASSVGGTEETQYF. The CDR3 DNA follows: TGTGCCAGCAGTGTGGGGGGGACGGAAGAGACCCAGTACTTC.

This sequence joins TRBV6-5 and TRBJ2-1, with 7 nucleotides matching TRBD2. Losses at the gene ends were 0 bases for V and 6 bases for J; bases not matched to a gene: 2. This CDR3 contains 14 residues. Germline V gene sequence: CDR1 MNHEY, CDR2 SVGAGI. CDR3 sequence: CASSYSGGGNEQFF. CDR3 sequence (DNA): TGTGCCAGCAGTTACTCGGGCGGGGGCAATGAGCAGTTCTTC.

V usage is TRBV28 and J usage is TRBJ1-1; 7 nucleotides line up with TRBD1. The length of the CDR3 is 14 residues. Germline CDR1 MDHEN, CDR2 SYDVKM. V trimming: 2 bases; J trimming: 4 bases; junction bases outside the gene matches: 4. DNA for the CDR3: TGTGCCAGCAGTTTACTTACAGGGGTCACTGAAGCTTTCTTT. This sequence encodes CASSLLTGVTEAFF.

This rearrangement joins TRBV6-5 to TRBJ2-7; TRBD2 agrees at 9 bases. Looked up from germline, CDR1 is MNHEY and CDR2 is SVGAGI. The CDR3 extends over 15 amino acids. V lost 5 bases, J lost 0 bases, and 5 bases stayed unmatched. DNA for the CDR3: TGTGCCAGCAGTCTTAGCGGGGGCCTCTCCTACGAGCAGTACTTC. The encoded protein is CASSLSGGLSYEQYF.

CDR3 DNA sequence: TGCGCCAGCAGCCAAGATATCCGGCAGCCCCAGCATTTT. The encoded protein is CASSQDIRQPQHF. This chain joins TRBV4-1 and TRBJ1-5; D remains ambiguous. From germline, CDR1 is MGHRA and CDR2 YSYEKL. V lost 0 bases and J 7 bases, leaving 7 bases between the germline ends. The CDR3 runs to 13 residues.

J is TRBJ1-3 and V is TRBV7-8; no reliable D call. This CDR3 is built from 14 residues. Germline CDR1 reads SGHVS; CDR2 reads FQNEAQ. Trimming removed 2 bases from V and 4 bases from J, with 9 bases in between. The DNA for the CDR3 is TGTGCCAGCAGCTTACGCAGTTCAGGAAACACCATATATTTT. Translating gives CASSLRSSGNTIYF.

Comment on this clone: Sequence at one end of the junction differs from germline and may be a read error. This chain links TRBV6-6 with TRBJ1-5, with D maybe TRBD1 (5 bases). This CDR3 spans 15 amino acids. Looked up from germline, CDR1 is MNHNY and CDR2 is SVGAGI (reference sequence). CDR3 bases: TGTGCCAGCAGTTACTCGAGTGGTTCTCAGGGCATCATCTGGTTT. It yields the protein CASSYSSGSQGIIWF.

The chain's CDR3 is CATSGETGTGPSEQFF. Here the CDR3 DNA reads TGTGCCACCAGCGGGGAAACCGGGACAGGGCCCTCGGAGCAGTTCTTC. The chain employs TRBV15 and TRBJ2-1; the match to TRBD1 covers 9 bases. Germline loops: CDR1 LNHNV, CDR2 YYDKDF (reference sequence). The CDR3 loop spans 16 amino acids. V lost 5 bases to trimming and J lost 10 bases; unmatched junction nucleotides: 15.

The rearrangement uses TRBV2 and TRBJ2-7; 10 bases fit TRBD1. Germline V CDR1 and CDR2: SNHLY, FYNNEI. V shed 4 bases and J 2 bases; nucleotides not matched to a gene: 2. The CDR3 is 14 residues long. The CDR3 coding sequence is TGTGCCAGCAGTGGACAGGGGGCCGCCTACGAGCAGTACTTC. Residues: CASSGQGAAYEQYF.